This T cell receptor (beta chain) comes out of a study of shared clonotypes between healthy human individuals. Libraries were prepared by immunoSEQ multiplex PCR; TCRdb keeps only in-frame clonotypes and omits some of them. In the table there are 980,000 or so clones, 70% to 85% of which are singletons. The ends were cut back, 3 bases at V and 2 bases at J, with 13 bases in the middle. Germline CDR1 and CDR2: MDHEN and SYDVKM. The CDR3 length is 16 residues. The receptor was derived from a man between 18 and 35 years old in good health. Sequenced material: memory CD4+ T cells sorted from blood. Subset reported: CD45RA-negative fraction. The chain has TRBV28 and TRBJ1-4; D is ambiguous. CDR3 amino acids: CASSFSGRGTNEKLFF. The CDR3 nucleotides read TGTGCCAGCAGTTTCTCTGGGCGCGGGACTAATGAAAAACTGTTTTTT. The full variable domain, its missing parts supplied by reference TRBV28 and TRBJ1-4, is DVKVTQSSRYLVKRTGEKVFLECVQDMDHENMFWYRQDPGLGLRLIYFSYDVKMKEKGDIPEGYSVSREKKERFSLILESASTNQTSMYLCASSFSGRGTNEKLFFGSGTQLSVL.